This T cell receptor beta chain was sequenced during a study of blood T cell repertoires in COVID-19. Study-level background: Samples taken during acute and convalescent COVID-19 were collected in the United States, Italy and Spain.

Allocation to cohorts depended on clinical history reported by the participants. The assay was immunoSEQ multiplex PCR, and TCRdb's table has in-frame clones only and misses some. The table lists about 260,000 clones, roughly four fifths of them singletons. CDR3 length equals 15 residues. Deletions cut 2 bases from V and 5 bases from J, with 13 bases between. Germline V gene lookup returns CDR1 MNHEY and CDR2 SVGAGI. The chain combines TRBV6-5 with TRBJ2-1; D uncertain. Sequenced material: PBMCs or T cells enriched from blood (not recorded which). This TCR was recovered from a man aged 30 to 45 with acute COVID-19. CDR3 bases: TGTGCCAGCAGTTACGACATCCAGTCCCACAATGAGCAGTTCTTC. Translating it yields CASSYDIQSHNEQFF.